The 3 T cell receptor beta chains listed next were all sequenced from one sample in a study of graft-versus-host responses after intestinal transplantation. Generated by immunoSEQ multiplex PCR, the TCRdb table keeps only in-frame clones and is missing some. This table holds about 38,000 clones, roughly 87% found once. This material consisted of PBMCs, taken 1070 days after transplant. The receptors shown here come from a human patient who received an intestinal transplant, so some T cells may come from the graft donor.

The J gene is TRBJ2-1, the V gene TRBV9; D ambiguous. The germline CDR1 and CDR2 sequences are SGDLS and YYNGEE. Trimming shortened V by 3 bases and J by 6 bases, and 13 bases separated the two germline ends. The CDR3 sequence is 14 residues long. DNA for the CDR3: TGTGCCAGCAGCGCCGTCGACCGATTCAATGAGCAGTTCTTC. It codes for CASSAVDRFNEQFF.

This chain links TRBV19 with TRBJ2-1; tentatively, D is TRBD2 (6 bases). CDR3 length: 13 amino acids. The V end was cut by 9 bases, the J end by 3 bases, with 12 bases between. Germline loops: CDR1 LNHDA, CDR2 SQIVND (reference sequence). CDR3 sequence: CASRLVGYNEQFF. CDR3 nucleotide sequence: TGTGCCAGCCGACTAGTCGGCTACAATGAGCAGTTCTTC.

The chain joins TRBV7-2 to TRBJ2-7, with D possibly matching TRBD2 (5 bases). CDR1 and CDR2 (germline): SGHTA, FQGNSA. Trimming cost V 1 base and J 9 bases, with 19 bases left between them. The CDR3 contains 15 residues. CDR3 sequence (DNA): TGTGCCAGCAGCTTAGACCCGGGATACCTTGCCGGGCAGTACTTC. This translates into CASSLDPGYLAGQYF.